The rows below give T cell receptor beta chains drawn from one sample of a study of Ad26.COV2.S vaccination and SARS-CoV-2 variants. The assay was immunoSEQ multiplex PCR, and TCRdb's table has in-frame clones only and misses some. The data hold about 440,000 clones, with about 90% observed a single time. Sample: peripheral blood, taken in a trial of Ad26.COV2.S vaccine versus placebo. The receptors were gathered from a person between 18 and 60 years old who received the Ad26.COV2.S COVID-19 vaccine or a placebo. Both conserved end residues are trimmed from each CDR3. Where a row states a size, it is once, few, many or the class of an expanded clone; other rows omit it.

CDR3 protein | clone size | J gene | V gene
ASSLAYQGRAQETQY | once | TRBJ2-5 | TRBV5-1
ASSEEAGGYQPQH | - | TRBJ1-5 | TRBV2
ASSPTSGASTDTQY | - | TRBJ2-3 | TRBV9
ASSLGGSGDTQY | - | TRBJ2-3 | TRBV5-1
ASSLGTQETQY | - | TRBJ2-5 | TRBV5-1
ATSREMSNTEAF | once | TRBJ1-1 | TRBV15
ASSEIGTDSSYEQY | - | TRBJ2-7 | TRBV11-2
ASRPERGEQF | - | TRBJ2-1 | TRBV3-1/TRBV3-2
ASSPGQGAYEQY | once | TRBJ2-7 | TRBV9
ASSGLSGFTDTQY | - | TRBJ2-3 | TRBV7-9
ASSVVAGGPGEQY | - | TRBJ2-7 | TRBV9
ASSFSLRRYSYEQY | - | TRBJ2-7 | TRBV28
SVEGTDYGYT | - | TRBJ1-2 | TRBV29-1
ATSRVGLSNQPQH | - | TRBJ1-5 | TRBV15
ASGGLTGFEQY | - | TRBJ2-7 | TRBV28
ASSQPGLAGGPSVAGELF | - | TRBJ2-2 | TRBV4-1
ASSLGLRYEQY | - | TRBJ2-7 | TRBV28
ASSPGLAGGNEQF | - | TRBJ2-1 | TRBV18
ATSRDLGGIPFPNEQF | - | TRBJ2-1 | TRBV15
ASSKPGQGAREQY | few | TRBJ2-7 | TRBV27
ASSQGRGWGTEAF | - | TRBJ1-1 | TRBV4-1
ASSQDGFGRAQH | - | TRBJ1-5 | TRBV4-2
ASSLGLQDTGELF | - | TRBJ2-2 | TRBV7-9
SASLLGPDTQY | - | TRBJ2-3 | TRBV20-1